The 11 T cell receptor beta chains reported below all come from one sample, sequenced in a study of Graves' ophthalmopathy and Graves' hyperthyroidism. Amplification of TCR beta CDR3 regions used RNA transcripts. An opening RT-PCR round employed HTBI primers and preceded a second-round multiplex PCR. Each CDR3 protein is one row after TCRdb ran MiXCR on the multiplex PCR reads. The repertoire holds hundreds of thousands of distinct CDR3 sequences, 20% to 25% seen once, with around 40% in the top ten. Sequencing input: peripheral blood. Receptors originate from a woman in her forties or fifties with Graves' ophthalmopathy.

This clonotype was counted ten times or more. The chain joins TRBV28 to TRBJ2-7; D is undetermined. Germline lookup yields CDR1 MDHEN and CDR2 SYDVKM. The V gene lost 1 base and the J gene lost 2 bases, with 3 bases spanning the gap. This CDR3 is 12 amino acids long. This CDR3 reads CASSLLAYEQYF. CDR3 coding DNA: TGTGCCAGCAGTTTATTAGCCTACGAGCAGTACTTC.

This CDR3 is CSVGDGPQALHF. In DNA, the CDR3 is TGCAGCGTTGGGGATGGGCCCCAGGCCCTCCACTTT. The chain has TRBV29-1 and TRBJ1-6; D unclear. Trimming removed 4 bases from V and 14 bases from J, with 15 bases in between. Germline CDR1 SQVTM, CDR2 ANQGSEA. The CDR3 has 12 residues.

This chain joins TRBV29-1 and TRBJ2-7; tentative D call: TRBD2 (6 bases). V was pared by 4 bases and J by 1 base, with 17 bases between. Per germline, CDR1 SQVTM and CDR2 ANQGSEA. CDR3 size: 15 residues. The CDR3 nucleotides are TGCAGCGTTGTCAGGAGGGGTACATCTTCCTACGAGCAGTACTTC. This gives the protein CSVVRRGTSSYEQYF.

The sample holds many counts of this clonotype. The chain is built from TRBV6-5 and TRBJ1-5; tentative D call: TRBD1 (5 bases). V was trimmed by 2 bases and J by 2 bases, leaving 13 bases between them. Germline V CDR1 and CDR2: MNHEY, SVGAGI. This CDR3 is 16 amino acids long. This CDR3 reads CASSYAEGRGNQPQHF. In nucleotides, the CDR3 is TGTGCCAGCAGTTACGCTGAGGGCAGGGGCAATCAGCCCCAGCATTTT.

This clonotype appeared many times. V usage is TRBV5-5 and J usage is TRBJ1-5; perhaps TRBD1 as D (6 bases). With 0 bases removed from V and 7 bases from J, the gap between germline ends came to 14 bases. The CDR3 covers 15 residues. Germline CDR1 SGHKS, CDR2 YYEKEE (reference sequence). The CDR3: CASSLEGGHQQPQHF. For the CDR3, the DNA is TGTGCCAGCAGCTTGGAAGGGGGGCACCAACAGCCCCAGCATTTT.

The chain uses TRBV6-2 or TRBV6-3 and TRBJ2-7, with unresolved D. Per the germline V gene, CDR1 is MNHEY and CDR2 is SVGEGT. The CDR3 contains 15 residues. V was shortened by 7 bases and J by 4 bases, with 20 bases between the two germline ends. The chain's CDR3 is CASNNPRASSYEQYF. The CDR3 region has the DNA TGTGCCAGCAACAACCCTCGTGCCAGCTCTTACGAGCAGTACTTC.

This clonotype was observed many times. This chain uses TRBV6-1 with TRBJ1-5; weak D call: TRBD1 (5 bases). Germline-derived CDR1 and CDR2 are MNHNS and SASEGT. Trimming stripped 4 bases from V and 0 bases from J, with 7 bases between. The CDR3 is made up of 14 amino acids. The CDR3 DNA sequence: TGTGCCAGCAGTGCAGGGTATAGCAATCAGCCCCAGCATTTT. It yields the protein CASSAGYSNQPQHF.

This clonotype was picked up many times. This chain uses TRBV6-1 with TRBJ1-5; 7 bases are a match to TRBD1. The CDR3 has 14 amino acids. Germline V lookup: CDR1 MNHNS, CDR2 SASEGT. The V segment lost 7 bases and the J segment 5 bases; nucleotides outside the gene matches: 8. CDR3 residues: CASNDRAGDQPQHF. Here the CDR3 DNA reads TGTGCCAGCAATGACAGGGCGGGAGATCAGCCCCAGCATTTT.

This sequence joins TRBV11-2 and TRBJ2-5; no firm D call. The germline CDR1 and CDR2 sequences are SGHAT and FQNNGV. This CDR3 has 16 amino acids. Trimming stripped 1 base from V and 3 bases from J, with 15 bases between. The DNA for the CDR3 is TGTGCCAGCAGCTTAGGGGTAGCAGGAGAGAAAGAGACCCAGTACTTC. Protein product: CASSLGVAGEKETQYF. Full variable domain (outside the CDR3, taken from reference TRBV11-2 and TRBJ2-5): EAGVAQSPRYKIIEKRQSVAFWCNPISGHATLYWYQQILGQGPKLLIQFQNNGVVDDSQLPKDRFSAERLKGVDSTLKIQPAKLEDSAVYLCASSLGVAGEKETQYFGPGTRLLVL.

This clonotype occurred many times. This chain joins TRBV12-5 and TRBJ1-4; D is unclear. The CDR3 consists of 13 residues. Looked up from germline, CDR1 is LGHNT and CDR2 is FRNRAP. V lost 6 bases and J 0 bases, leaving 5 bases between the germline ends. The CDR3 reads CASGGTTNEKLFF. The CDR3 DNA sequence: TGTGCTAGTGGGGGGACAACTAATGAAAAACTGTTTTTT.

The sample holds many counts of this clonotype. The V gene is TRBV3-1, the J gene TRBJ1-2; the D gene is possibly TRBD1 (5 bases). The CDR3 runs 18 residues. Germline values: CDR1 LGHDT, CDR2 YNNKEL (reference sequence). Trimming took off 3 bases at V and 4 bases at J, with 24 bases between the two ends. In DNA, the CDR3 is TGTGCCAGCAGCCACCTAACCAGGAGCAGGACAAGCATCTATGGCTACACCTTC. Amino acid sequence: CASSHLTRSRTSIYGYTF. Based on the CDR3 plus reference TRBV3-1 and TRBJ1-2, the full variable domain is DTAVSQTPKYLVTQMGNDKSIKCEQNLGHDTMYWYKQDSKKFLKIMFSYNNKELIINETVPNRFSPKSPDKAHLNLHINSLELGDSAVYFCASSHLTRSRTSIYGYTFGSGTRLTVV.